The clone carrying this TCR beta chain has ten or more counts. This sample is drawn from a study of early T cells in non-severe SARS-CoV-2 infection. The CDR3 runs to 14 residues. J gave up 1 base and V 5 bases, and 5 bases lay outside the gene matches. The germline V gene has CDR1 DFQATT and CDR2 SNEGSKA (reference sequence). TCRdb passed the 5' RACE reads through MiXCR, listing each CDR3 protein once. The sample has about 80,000 distinct CDR3 sequences, around 5% seen once. The chain has TRBV20-1 and TRBJ1-2, with 9 bases lining up with TRBD1. The receptor comes from an adult who was a healthcare worker with PCR-confirmed SARS-CoV-2 infection or an uninfected control (not recorded which). Sequenced material: whole blood, taken at baseline. DNA for the CDR3: TGCAGTGCTGTCCCGGGACAGGGTAACTATGGCTACACCTTC. Protein: CSAVPGQGNYGYTF.